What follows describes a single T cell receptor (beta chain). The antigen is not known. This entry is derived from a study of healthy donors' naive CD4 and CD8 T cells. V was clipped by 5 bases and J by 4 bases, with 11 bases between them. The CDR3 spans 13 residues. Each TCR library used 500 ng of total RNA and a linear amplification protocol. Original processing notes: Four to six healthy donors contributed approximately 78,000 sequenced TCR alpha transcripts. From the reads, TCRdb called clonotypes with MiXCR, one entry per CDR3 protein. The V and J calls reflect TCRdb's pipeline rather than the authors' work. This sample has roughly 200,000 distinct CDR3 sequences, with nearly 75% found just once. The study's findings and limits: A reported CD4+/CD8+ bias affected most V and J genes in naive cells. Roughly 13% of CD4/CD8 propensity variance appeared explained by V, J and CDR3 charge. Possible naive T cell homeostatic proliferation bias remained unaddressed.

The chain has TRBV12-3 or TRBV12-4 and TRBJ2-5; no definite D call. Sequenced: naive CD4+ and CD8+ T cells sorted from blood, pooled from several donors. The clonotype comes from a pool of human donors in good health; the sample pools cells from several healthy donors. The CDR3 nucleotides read TGTGCCAGCAGTATTCGGCATTCAGAGACCCAGTACTTC. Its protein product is CASSIRHSETQYF.